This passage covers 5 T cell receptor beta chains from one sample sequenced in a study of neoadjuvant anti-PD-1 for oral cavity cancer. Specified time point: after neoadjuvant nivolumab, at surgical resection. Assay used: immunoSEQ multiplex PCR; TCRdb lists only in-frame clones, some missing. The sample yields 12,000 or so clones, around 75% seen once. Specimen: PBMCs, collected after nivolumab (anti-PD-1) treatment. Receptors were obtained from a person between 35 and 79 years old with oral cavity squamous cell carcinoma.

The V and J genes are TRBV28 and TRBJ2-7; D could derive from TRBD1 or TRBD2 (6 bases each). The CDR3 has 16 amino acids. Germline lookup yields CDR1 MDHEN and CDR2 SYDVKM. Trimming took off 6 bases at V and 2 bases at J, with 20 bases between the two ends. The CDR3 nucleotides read TGTGCCAGCAGCCACCCCTGGGTAGGGGGGCCCTACGAGCAGTACTTC. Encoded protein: CASSHPWVGGPYEQYF.

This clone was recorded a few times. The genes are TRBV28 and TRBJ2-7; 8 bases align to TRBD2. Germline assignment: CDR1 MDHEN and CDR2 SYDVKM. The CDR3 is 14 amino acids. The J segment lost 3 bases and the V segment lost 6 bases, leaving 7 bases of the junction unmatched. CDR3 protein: CASSSGTSIYEQYF. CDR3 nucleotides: TGTGCCAGCAGCTCCGGGACTAGTATCTACGAGCAGTACTTC.

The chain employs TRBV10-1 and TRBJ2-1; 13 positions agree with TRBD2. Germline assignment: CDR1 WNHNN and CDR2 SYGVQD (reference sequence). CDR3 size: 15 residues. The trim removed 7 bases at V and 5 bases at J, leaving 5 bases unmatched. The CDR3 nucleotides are TGCGCCAGCAAAGCCGGGACTAGCGGGGACAATGAGCAGTTCTTC. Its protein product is CASKAGTSGDNEQFF.

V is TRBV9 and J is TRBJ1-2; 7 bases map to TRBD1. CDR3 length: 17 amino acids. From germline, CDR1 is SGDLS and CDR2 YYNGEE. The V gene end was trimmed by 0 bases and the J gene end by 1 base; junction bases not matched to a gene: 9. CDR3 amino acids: CASSVATGDSDNYGYTF. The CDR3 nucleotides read TGTGCCAGCAGCGTAGCTACGGGGGACAGTGATAACTATGGCTACACCTTC.

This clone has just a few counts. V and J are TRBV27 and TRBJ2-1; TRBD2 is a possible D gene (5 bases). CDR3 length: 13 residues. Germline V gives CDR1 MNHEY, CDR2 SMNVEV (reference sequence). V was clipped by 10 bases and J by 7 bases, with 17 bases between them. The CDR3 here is CATWTLVLNEQFF. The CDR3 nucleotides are TGTGCCACCTGGACTCTGGTATTGAATGAGCAGTTCTTC.